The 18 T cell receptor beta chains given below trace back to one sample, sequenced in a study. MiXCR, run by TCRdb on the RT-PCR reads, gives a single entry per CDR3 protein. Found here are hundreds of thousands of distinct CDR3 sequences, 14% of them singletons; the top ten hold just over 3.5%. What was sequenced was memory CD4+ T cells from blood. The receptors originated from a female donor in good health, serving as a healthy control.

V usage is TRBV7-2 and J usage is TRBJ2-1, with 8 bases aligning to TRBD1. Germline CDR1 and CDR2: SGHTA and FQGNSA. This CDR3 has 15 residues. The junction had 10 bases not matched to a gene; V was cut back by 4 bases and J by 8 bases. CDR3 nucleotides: TGTGCCAGCAGCTCATATGGACAGGGTGGGGATGAGCAGTTCTTC. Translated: CASSSYGQGGDEQFF.

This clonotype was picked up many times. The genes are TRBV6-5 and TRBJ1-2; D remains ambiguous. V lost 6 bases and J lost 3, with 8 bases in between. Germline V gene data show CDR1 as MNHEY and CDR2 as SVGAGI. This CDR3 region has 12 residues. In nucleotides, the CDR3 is TGTGCCAGCAGCCAAGAAGACTATGGCTACACCTTC. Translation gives CASSQEDYGYTF.

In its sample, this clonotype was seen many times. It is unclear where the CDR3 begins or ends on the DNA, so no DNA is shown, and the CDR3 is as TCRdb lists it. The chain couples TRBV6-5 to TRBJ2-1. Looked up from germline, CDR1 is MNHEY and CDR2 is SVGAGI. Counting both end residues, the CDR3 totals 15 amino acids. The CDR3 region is CASSSSRASYNEQFF.

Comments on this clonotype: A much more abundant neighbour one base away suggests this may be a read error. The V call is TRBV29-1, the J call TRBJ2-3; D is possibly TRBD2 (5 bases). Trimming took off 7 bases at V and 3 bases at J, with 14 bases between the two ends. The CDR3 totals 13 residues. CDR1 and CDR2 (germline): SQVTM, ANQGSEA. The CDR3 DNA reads TGCAGCGCTGATGAAGGGAGAACAGATACGCAGTATTTT. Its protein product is CSADEGRTDTQYF.

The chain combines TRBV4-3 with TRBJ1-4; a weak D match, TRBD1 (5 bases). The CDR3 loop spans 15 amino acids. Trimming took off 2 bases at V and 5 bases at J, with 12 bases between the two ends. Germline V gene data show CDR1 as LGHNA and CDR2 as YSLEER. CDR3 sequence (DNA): TGCGCCAGCAGCCAACAGGGATTAGGGAATGAAAAACTGTTTTTT. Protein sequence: CASSQQGLGNEKLFF.

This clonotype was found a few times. The CDR3 here is CASSPAGAETEAFF. CDR3 DNA sequence: TGTGCCAGCAGCCCCGCGGGGGCCGAAACTGAAGCTTTCTTT. The rearrangement links TRBV7-8 to TRBJ1-1; perhaps TRBD1 as D (6 bases). Germline V gene data show CDR1 as SGHVS and CDR2 as FQNEAQ. The ends were cut back, 5 bases at V and 5 bases at J, with 15 bases in the middle. The CDR3 is 14 residues long.

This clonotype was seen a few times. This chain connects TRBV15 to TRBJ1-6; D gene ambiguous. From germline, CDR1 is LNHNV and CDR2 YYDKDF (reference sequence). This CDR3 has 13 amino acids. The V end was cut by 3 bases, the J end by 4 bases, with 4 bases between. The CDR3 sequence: CATSSLYNSPLHF. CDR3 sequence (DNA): TGTGCCACCAGCAGCCTGTATAATTCACCCCTCCACTTT. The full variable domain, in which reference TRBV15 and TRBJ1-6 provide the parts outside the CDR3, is DAMVIQNPRYQVTQFGKPVTLSCSQTLNHNVMYWYQQKSSQAPKLLFHYYDKDFNNEADTPDNFQSRRPNTSFCFLDIRSPGLGDTAMYLCATSSLYNSPLHFGNGTRLTVT.

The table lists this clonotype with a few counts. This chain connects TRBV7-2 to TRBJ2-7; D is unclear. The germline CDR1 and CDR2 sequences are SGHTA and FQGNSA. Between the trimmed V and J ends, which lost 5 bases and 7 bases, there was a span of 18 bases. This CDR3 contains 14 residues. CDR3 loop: CASSGSSRYGEQYF. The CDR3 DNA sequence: TGTGCCAGCAGCGGCTCAAGCAGGTACGGGGAGCAGTACTTC.

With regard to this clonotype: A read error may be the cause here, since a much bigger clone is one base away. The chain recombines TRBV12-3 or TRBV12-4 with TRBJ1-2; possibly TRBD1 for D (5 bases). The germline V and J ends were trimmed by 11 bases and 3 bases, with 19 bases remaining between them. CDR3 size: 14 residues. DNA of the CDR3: TGTGCCGGCACCCTCGGGGGTAGGGACTATGGCTACACCTTC. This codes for CAGTLGGRDYGYTF.

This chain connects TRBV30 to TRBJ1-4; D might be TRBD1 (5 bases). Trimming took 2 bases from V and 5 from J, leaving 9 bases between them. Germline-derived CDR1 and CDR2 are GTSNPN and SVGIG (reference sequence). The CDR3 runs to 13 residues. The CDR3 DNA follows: TGTGCCTGGAGTTCACAGGCCAATGAAAAACTGTTTTTT. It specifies CAWSSQANEKLFF.

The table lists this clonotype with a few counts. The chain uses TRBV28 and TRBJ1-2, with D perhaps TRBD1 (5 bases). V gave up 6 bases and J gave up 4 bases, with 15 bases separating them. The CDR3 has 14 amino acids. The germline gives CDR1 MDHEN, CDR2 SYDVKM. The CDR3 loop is CASSTSHGGYGYTF. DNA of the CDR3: TGTGCCAGCAGCACCTCCCACGGGGGCTATGGCTACACCTTC.

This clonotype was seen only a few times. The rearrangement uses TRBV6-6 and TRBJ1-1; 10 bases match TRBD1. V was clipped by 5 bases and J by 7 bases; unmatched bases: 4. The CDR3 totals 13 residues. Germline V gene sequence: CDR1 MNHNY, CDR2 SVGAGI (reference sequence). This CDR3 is CASSGGTGVEAFF. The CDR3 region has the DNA TGTGCCAGCAGTGGTGGGACAGGGGTTGAAGCTTTCTTT.

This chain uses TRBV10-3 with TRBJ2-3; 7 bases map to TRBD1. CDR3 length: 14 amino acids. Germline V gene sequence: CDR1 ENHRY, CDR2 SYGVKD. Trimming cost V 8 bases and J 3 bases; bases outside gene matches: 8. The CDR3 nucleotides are TGTGCCATCGCCCCAACAGGGGCAACAGATACGCAGTATTTT. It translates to CAIAPTGATDTQYF.

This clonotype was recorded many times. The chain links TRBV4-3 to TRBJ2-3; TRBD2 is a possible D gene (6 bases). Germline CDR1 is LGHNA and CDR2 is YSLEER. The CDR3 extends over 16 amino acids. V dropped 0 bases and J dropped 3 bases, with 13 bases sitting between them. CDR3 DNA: TGCGCCAGCAGCCAAGAGTTGGCTAGCGTTACAGATACGCAGTATTTT. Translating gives CASSQELASVTDTQYF.

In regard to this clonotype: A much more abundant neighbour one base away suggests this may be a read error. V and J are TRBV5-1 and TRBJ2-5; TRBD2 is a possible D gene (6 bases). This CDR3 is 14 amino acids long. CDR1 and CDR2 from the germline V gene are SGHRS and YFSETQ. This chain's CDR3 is CVSSPRGAGETQYF. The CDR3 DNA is TGCGTCAGCTCCCCACGTGGAGCGGGAGAGACCCAGTACTTC.

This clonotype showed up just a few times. CDR3 in DNA: TGCAGTGCCCCCCTAGCGGGAGGTTTGATTAATGAGCAGTTCTTC. Translation: CSAPLAGGLINEQFF. The chain uses TRBV20-1 and TRBJ2-1; 11 nucleotides line up with TRBD2. Germline CDR1 reads DFQATT; CDR2 reads SNEGSKA (reference sequence). The CDR3 has 15 residues. V gave up 6 bases and J gave up 7 bases; unmatched junction bases: 11.

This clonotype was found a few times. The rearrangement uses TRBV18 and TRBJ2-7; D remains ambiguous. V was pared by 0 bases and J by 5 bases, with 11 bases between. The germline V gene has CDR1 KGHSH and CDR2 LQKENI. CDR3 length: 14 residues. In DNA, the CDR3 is TGTGCCAGCTCACCACCTCCAGGCTCGAACGAGCAGTACTTC. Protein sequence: CASSPPPGSNEQYF.

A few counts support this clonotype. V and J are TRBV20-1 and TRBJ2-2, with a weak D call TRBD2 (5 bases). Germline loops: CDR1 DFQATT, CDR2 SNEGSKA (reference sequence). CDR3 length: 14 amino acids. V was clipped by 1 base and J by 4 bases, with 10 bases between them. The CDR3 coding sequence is TGCAGTGCTAGAGCGGAGGCGATCACCGGGGAGCTGTTTTTT. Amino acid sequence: CSARAEAITGELFF.